This passage covers 10 T cell receptor beta chains from one sample sequenced in a study of blood T cell repertoires in COVID-19. Using immunoSEQ multiplex PCR, the repertoire was profiled, and TCRdb retains in-frame clones only, with some absent. Of around 150,000 clones in the sample, approximately 75% are singletons; the top ten hold roughly a tenth. What was sequenced was peripheral blood. These TCRs come from a human donor in a cohort sampled during active COVID-19.

The chain has TRBV9 and TRBJ1-1; 8 nucleotides match TRBD1. The germline CDR1 and CDR2 sequences are SGDLS and YYNGEE. The CDR3 has 15 residues. After removal of 3 bases from V and 6 bases from J, the junction contained 10 bases not matched to a gene. CDR3 residues: CASSADQGARAEAFF. As DNA, the CDR3 is TGTGCCAGCAGCGCTGACCAGGGGGCACGCGCTGAAGCTTTCTTT.

J is TRBJ2-7 and V is TRBV7-2; 8 bases are shared with TRBD1. Germline CDR1 and CDR2: SGHTA and FQGNSA. With V trimmed by 5 bases and J by 3 bases, 6 bases remained unmatched. CDR3 length: 14 amino acids. Here the CDR3 reads CASSPRTGFYEQYF. CDR3 in DNA: TGTGCCAGCAGCCCCCGGACAGGGTTCTACGAGCAGTACTTC. The variable domain in full, with the rest retrieved from reference TRBV7-2 and TRBJ2-7, is GAGVSQSPSNKVTEKGKDVELRCDPISGHTALYWYRQSLGQGLEFLIYFQGNSAPDKSGLPSDRFSAERTGGSVSTLTIQRTQQEDSAVYLCASSPRTGFYEQYFGPGTRLTVT.

The chain combines TRBV9 with TRBJ1-1, with 8 bases identical to TRBD1. CDR1 is SGDLS and CDR2 is YYNGEE in the germline V gene. CDR3 size: 20 residues. V was clipped by 4 bases and J by 7 bases; unmatched bases: 27. The CDR3 loop reads CASSPFGGGGTGVGSDEAFF. The DNA of the CDR3 is TGTGCCAGCAGCCCCTTTGGGGGAGGTGGGACAGGAGTGGGGAGTGATGAAGCTTTCTTT.

The genes are TRBV7-9 and TRBJ2-7; 9 bases agree with TRBD1. CDR3 length: 13 amino acids. V dropped 4 bases and J dropped 5; count of bases not matched to a gene: 3. Per germline, CDR1 SEHNR and CDR2 FQNEAQ (reference sequence). This CDR3 reads CASSSGQGHEQYF. CDR3 in DNA: TGTGCCAGCAGCTCGGGACAGGGCCACGAGCAGTACTTC. Looking up the rest from reference TRBV7-9 and TRBJ2-7 gives the full variable domain: DTGVSQNPRHKITKRGQNVTFRCDPISEHNRLYWYRQTLGQGPEFLTYFQNEAQLEKSRLLSDRFSAERPKGSFSTLEIQRTEQGDSAMYLCASSSGQGHEQYFGPGTRLTVT.

The chain employs TRBV7-9 and TRBJ2-7; weak D call: TRBD1 (6 bases). Between the trimmed V and J ends, which lost 3 bases and 4 bases, there was a span of 13 bases. Germline lookup yields CDR1 SEHNR and CDR2 FQNEAQ (reference sequence). The CDR3 contains 14 residues. The CDR3 loop reads CASSLAGVLYEQYF. Here the CDR3 DNA reads TGTGCCAGCAGCTTGGCAGGGGTCCTTTACGAGCAGTACTTC.

This chain links TRBV3-1 (or the pseudogene TRBV3-2) with TRBJ1-2, with TRBD1 matching over 8 bases. The ends lost 3 bases at V and 4 bases at J; junction bases unmatched: 13. The CDR3 contains 17 residues. Germline V gives CDR1 LGHDT, CDR2 YNNKEL (reference sequence). CDR3 sequence: CASSQGITGGRVYGYTF. The CDR3 nucleotides are TGTGCCAGCAGCCAGGGTATAACAGGGGGACGGGTCTATGGCTACACCTTC.

This chain links TRBV21-1 with TRBJ2-1; TRBD1 reflects the table's D call only, with no check against the DNA. TRBV21-1 is flagged as a pseudogene. The CDR3 has 9 amino acids. The CDR3 DNA sequence: TGTGTTGGGCGAGCCGAGCAGTTCTTC. Translating gives CVGRAEQFF.

This chain links TRBV6-6 with TRBJ1-2; tentatively, D is TRBD1 (5 bases). The V gene's germline CDR1 is MNHNY and CDR2 SVGAGI (reference sequence). Trimming pared 2 bases from V and 10 bases from J, leaving 23 bases between. The CDR3 totals 16 residues. CDR3 DNA sequence: TGTGCCAGCAGTTACAGTCCAGGGCCGCAGATCTTATACTACACCTTC. This sequence encodes CASSYSPGPQILYYTF.

CDR3 in amino acids: CASSPLSPGRLLGEQYF. The CDR3 DNA reads as TGTGCCAGCAGCCCATTAAGTCCAGGGCGACTCCTTGGCGAGCAGTACTTC. The chain recombines TRBV7-9 with TRBJ2-7, with TRBD1 as a possible D gene (5 bases). Between the trimmed V and J ends, which lost 5 bases and 6 bases, there was a span of 26 bases. The CDR3 is 17 amino acids. Germline CDR1 and CDR2: SEHNR and FQNEAQ (reference sequence).

This clone was seen just once. The V gene is TRBV27, the J gene TRBJ2-7, with D perhaps matching TRBD1 (6 bases). The ends were cut back, 3 bases at V and 2 bases at J, with 11 bases in the middle. Per germline, CDR1 MNHEY and CDR2 SMNVEV (reference sequence). The CDR3 length is 14 residues. DNA for the CDR3: TGTGCCAGCAGTTTCACTACAGGGCCCTACGAGCAGTACTTC. Protein product: CASSFTTGPYEQYF.